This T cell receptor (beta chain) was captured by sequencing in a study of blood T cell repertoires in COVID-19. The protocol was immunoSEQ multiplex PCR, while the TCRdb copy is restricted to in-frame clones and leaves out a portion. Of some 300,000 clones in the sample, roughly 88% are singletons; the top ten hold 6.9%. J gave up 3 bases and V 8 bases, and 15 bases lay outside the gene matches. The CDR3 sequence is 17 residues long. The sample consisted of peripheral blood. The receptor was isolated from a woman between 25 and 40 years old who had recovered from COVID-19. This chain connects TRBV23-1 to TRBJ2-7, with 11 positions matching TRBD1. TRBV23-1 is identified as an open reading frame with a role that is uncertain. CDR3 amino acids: CASDPNEPGTGGYEQYF. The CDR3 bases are TGCGCCAGCGACCCCAACGAGCCTGGGACAGGGGGCTACGAGCAGTACTTC.